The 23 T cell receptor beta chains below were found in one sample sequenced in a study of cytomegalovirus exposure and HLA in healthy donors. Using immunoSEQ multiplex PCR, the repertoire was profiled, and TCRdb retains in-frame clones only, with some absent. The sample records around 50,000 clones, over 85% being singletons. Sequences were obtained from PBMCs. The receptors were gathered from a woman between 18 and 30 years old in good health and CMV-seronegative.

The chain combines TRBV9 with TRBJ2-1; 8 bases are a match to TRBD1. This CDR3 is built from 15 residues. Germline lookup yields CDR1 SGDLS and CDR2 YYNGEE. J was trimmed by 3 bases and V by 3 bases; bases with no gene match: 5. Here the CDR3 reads CASSAATGGYNEQFF. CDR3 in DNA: TGTGCCAGCAGCGCCGCCACAGGGGGCTACAATGAGCAGTTCTTC.

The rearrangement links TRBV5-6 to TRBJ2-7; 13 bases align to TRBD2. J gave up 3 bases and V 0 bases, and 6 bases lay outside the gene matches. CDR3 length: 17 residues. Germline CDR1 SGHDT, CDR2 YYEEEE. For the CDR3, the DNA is TGTGCCAGCAGCTTGGGACTAGCGGGGGGTTCTCGCTACGAGCAGTACTTC. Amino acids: CASSLGLAGGSRYEQYF.

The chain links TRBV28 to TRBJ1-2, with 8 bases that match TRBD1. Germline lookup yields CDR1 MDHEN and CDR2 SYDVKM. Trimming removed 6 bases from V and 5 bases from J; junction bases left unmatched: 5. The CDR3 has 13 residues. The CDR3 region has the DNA TGTGCCAGCAGCTCTAGGACAGGGTATGGCTACACCTTC. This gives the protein CASSSRTGYGYTF.

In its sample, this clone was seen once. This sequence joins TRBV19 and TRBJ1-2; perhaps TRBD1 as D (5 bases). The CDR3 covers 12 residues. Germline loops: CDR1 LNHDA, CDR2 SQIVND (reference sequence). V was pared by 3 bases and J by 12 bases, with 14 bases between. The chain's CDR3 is CASSIQGSLNTF. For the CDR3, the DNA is TGTGCCAGTAGTATCCAGGGTTCCTTAAACACCTTC.

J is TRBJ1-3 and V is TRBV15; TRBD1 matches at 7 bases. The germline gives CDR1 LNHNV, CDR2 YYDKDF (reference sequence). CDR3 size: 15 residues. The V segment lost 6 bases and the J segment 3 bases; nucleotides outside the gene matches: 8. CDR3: CATRQTGSGGNTIYF. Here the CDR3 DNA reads TGTGCCACCAGACAGACAGGGAGTGGTGGAAACACCATATATTTT.

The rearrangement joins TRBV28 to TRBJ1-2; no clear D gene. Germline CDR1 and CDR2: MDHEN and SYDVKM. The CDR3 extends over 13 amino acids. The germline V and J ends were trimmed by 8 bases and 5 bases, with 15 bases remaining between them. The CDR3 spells CASGIHREYGYTF. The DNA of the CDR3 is TGTGCCAGCGGGATACACCGGGAGTATGGCTACACCTTC.

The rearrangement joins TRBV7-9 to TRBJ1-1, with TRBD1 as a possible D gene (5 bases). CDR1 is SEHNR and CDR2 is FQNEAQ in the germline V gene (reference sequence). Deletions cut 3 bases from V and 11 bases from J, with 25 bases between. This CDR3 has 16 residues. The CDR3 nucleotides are TGTGCCAGCAGCTTCTACCGCGGGACGGACGGTGCTAGGGCTTTCTTT. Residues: CASSFYRGTDGARAFF.

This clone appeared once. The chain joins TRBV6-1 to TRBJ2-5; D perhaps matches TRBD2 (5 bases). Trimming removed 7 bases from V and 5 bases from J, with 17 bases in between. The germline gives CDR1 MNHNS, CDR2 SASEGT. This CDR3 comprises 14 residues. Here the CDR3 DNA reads TGTGCCAGCAAGTTGGACGGGATAGGGGAGACCCAGTACTTC. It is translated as CASKLDGIGETQYF.

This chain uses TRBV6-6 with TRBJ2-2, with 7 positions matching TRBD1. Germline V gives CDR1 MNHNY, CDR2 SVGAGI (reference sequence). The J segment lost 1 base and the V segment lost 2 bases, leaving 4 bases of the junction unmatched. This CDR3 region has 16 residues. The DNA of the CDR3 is TGTGCCAGCAGTTACACACGGACAGGGAACACCGGGGAGCTGTTTTTT. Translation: CASSYTRTGNTGELFF.

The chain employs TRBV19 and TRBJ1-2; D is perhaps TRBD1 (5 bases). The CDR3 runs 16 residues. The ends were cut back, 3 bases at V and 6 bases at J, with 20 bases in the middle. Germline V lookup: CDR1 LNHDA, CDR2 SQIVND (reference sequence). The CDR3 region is CASSIWFLPREDGYTF. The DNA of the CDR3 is TGTGCCAGTAGTATTTGGTTCTTGCCCAGGGAAGATGGCTACACCTTC.

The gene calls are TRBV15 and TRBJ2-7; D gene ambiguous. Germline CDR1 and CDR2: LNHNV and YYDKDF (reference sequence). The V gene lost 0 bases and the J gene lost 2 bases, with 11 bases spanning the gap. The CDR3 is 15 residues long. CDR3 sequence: CATSREKNGAYEQYF. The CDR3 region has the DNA TGTGCCACCAGCAGAGAAAAGAACGGAGCCTACGAGCAGTACTTC. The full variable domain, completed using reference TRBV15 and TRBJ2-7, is DAMVIQNPRYQVTQFGKPVTLSCSQTLNHNVMYWYQQKSSQAPKLLFHYYDKDFNNEADTPDNFQSRRPNTSFCFLDIRSPGLGDTAMYLCATSREKNGAYEQYFGPGTRLTVT.

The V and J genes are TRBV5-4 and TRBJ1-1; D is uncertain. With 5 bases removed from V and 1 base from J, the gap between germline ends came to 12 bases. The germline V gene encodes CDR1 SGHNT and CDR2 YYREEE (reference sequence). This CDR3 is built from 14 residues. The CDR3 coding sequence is TGTGCCAGCAGTCCAGACGCAGGGAACACTGAAGCTTTCTTT. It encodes CASSPDAGNTEAFF.

The CDR3 here is CASSGTGSGANVLTF. CDR3 DNA sequence: TGTGCCAGCTCCGGGACAGGATCCGGGGCCAACGTCCTGACTTTC. The rearrangement uses TRBV18 and TRBJ2-6; 8 nucleotides align to TRBD1. Germline lookup yields CDR1 KGHSH and CDR2 LQKENI. Germline trimming cut 6 bases from V and 4 bases from J; bases unmatched to any gene: 5. This CDR3 is 15 amino acids long.

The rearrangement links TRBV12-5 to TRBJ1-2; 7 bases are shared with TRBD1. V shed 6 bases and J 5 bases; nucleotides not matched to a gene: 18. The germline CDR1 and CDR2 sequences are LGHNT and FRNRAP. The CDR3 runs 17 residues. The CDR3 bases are TGTGCTAGTGGCCGGAAAGACCGGGACAGAAGATTTTATGGCTACACCTTC. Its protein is CASGRKDRDRRFYGYTF.

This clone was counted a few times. CDR3 protein: CASRQGLGHGYTF. For the CDR3, the DNA is TGTGCCAGCAGACAGGGGTTAGGCCACGGCTACACCTTC. The gene calls are TRBV25-1 and TRBJ1-2, with 7 bases that match TRBD1. CDR3 length: 13 residues. V shed 6 bases and J 8 bases; nucleotides not matched to a gene: 9. Germline V gene lookup returns CDR1 MGHDK and CDR2 SYGVNS.

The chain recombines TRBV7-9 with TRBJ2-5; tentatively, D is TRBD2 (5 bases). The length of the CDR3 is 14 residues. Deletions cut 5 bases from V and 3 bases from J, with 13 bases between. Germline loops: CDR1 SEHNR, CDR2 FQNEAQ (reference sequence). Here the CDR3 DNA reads TGTGCCAGCAGCCCGGTAGCGCCGAAAGAGACCCAGTACTTC. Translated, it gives CASSPVAPKETQYF.

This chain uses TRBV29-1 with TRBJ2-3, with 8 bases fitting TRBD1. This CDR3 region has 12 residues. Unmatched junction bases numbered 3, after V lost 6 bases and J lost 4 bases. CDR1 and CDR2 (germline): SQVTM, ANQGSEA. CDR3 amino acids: CSVGTGPDTQYF. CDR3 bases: TGCAGCGTGGGGACAGGACCAGATACGCAGTATTTT.

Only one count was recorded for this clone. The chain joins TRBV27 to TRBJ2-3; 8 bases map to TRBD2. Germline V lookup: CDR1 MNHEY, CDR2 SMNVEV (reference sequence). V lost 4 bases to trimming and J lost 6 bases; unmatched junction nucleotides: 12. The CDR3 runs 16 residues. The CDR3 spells CASSSPSGSGEDTQYF. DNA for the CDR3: TGTGCCAGCAGTTCTCCCAGCGGGAGCGGGGAGGATACGCAGTATTTT.

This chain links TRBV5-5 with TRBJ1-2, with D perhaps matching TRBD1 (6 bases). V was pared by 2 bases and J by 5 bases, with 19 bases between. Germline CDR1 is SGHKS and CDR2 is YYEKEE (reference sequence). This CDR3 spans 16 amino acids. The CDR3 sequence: CASSFYVTGRGYGYTF. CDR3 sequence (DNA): TGTGCCAGCAGCTTTTATGTGACAGGCCGTGGATATGGCTACACCTTC.

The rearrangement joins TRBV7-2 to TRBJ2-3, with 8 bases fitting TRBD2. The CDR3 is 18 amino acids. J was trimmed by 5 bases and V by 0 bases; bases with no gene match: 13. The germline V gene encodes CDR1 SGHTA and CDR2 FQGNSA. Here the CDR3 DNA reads TGTGCCAGCAGCTTAGCGGGCGAGCGGGGGCGCTTGGAAGATACGCAGTATTTT. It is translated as CASSLAGERGRLEDTQYF.

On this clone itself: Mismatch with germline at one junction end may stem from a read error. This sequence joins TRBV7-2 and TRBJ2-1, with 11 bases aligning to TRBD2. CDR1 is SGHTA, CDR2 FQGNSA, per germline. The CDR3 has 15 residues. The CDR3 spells CASSLAGGLTDEQFF. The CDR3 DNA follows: TGTGCCAGCAGCCTAGCGGGAGGCCTCACGGATGAGCAGTTCTTC.

CDR3 DNA sequence: TGTGCCAGCAGTGAGGTAGACAGGGGCCAGGGAGGCTACACCTTC. This codes for CASSEVDRGQGGYTF. The rearrangement links TRBV27 to TRBJ1-2; TRBD1 matches at 8 bases. V lost 5 bases and J lost 8; bases outside the gene matches: 13. CDR3 length equals 15 residues. Germline values: CDR1 MNHEY, CDR2 SMNVEV (reference sequence).

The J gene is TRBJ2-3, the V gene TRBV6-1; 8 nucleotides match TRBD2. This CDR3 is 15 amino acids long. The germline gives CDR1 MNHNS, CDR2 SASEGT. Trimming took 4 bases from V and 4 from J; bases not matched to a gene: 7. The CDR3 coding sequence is TGTGCCAGCAGTGTCATGCGGGAGGTCGCAGATACGCAGTATTTT. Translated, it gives CASSVMREVADTQYF.